These 18 T cell receptor beta chains share one sample of origin, sequenced in a study of blood T cell repertoires in COVID-19. TCRdb's table, derived via immunoSEQ multiplex PCR, lists solely in-frame clones and lacks some. The sample yields roughly 100,000 clones, around 75% seen once. The sequencing sample was made of peripheral blood. The receptors come from a woman older than 75 with active or convalescent COVID-19.

DNA of the CDR3: TGTGCCACCAGCCCCTTCCGCGAATTGGATCAGCCCCAGCATTTT. It specifies CATSPFRELDQPQHF. This sequence joins TRBV15 and TRBJ1-5; D call uncertain. The V end was cut by 5 bases, the J end by 5 bases, with 16 bases between. The CDR3 covers 15 residues. Germline CDR1 LNHNV, CDR2 YYDKDF (reference sequence).

CDR3 nucleotides: TGCGCCAGCAGCTCGGCCATCCGGCGGGGTGAAAAACTGTTTTTT. It is translated as CASSSAIRRGEKLFF. The chain employs TRBV5-1 and TRBJ1-4; D call uncertain. Germline V gives CDR1 SGHRS, CDR2 YFSETQ. The CDR3 is 15 amino acids. Trimming cost V 3 bases and J 7 bases, with 16 bases left between them.

The chain recombines TRBV2 with TRBJ1-1; 7 nucleotides agree with TRBD1. Trimming removed 5 bases from V and 2 bases from J; junction bases left unmatched: 5. Per germline, CDR1 SNHLY and CDR2 FYNNEI. The CDR3 is 14 amino acids. The CDR3 here is CASSFRQGNTEAFF. CDR3 sequence (DNA): TGTGCCAGCAGTTTTCGACAGGGCAACACTGAAGCTTTCTTT.

The J gene is TRBJ2-7, the V gene TRBV14; D is possibly TRBD1 (5 bases). V shed 2 bases and J shed 7 bases, with 6 bases lying between them. The germline V gene has CDR1 SGHDN and CDR2 FVKESK. The CDR3 runs to 11 residues. In DNA form, the CDR3 reads TGTGCCAGCAGCCAACACAGGGAGCAGTACTTC. Translated, it gives CASSQHREQYF.

The V and J genes are TRBV28 and TRBJ1-1, with D perhaps TRBD1 (5 bases). This CDR3 is built from 13 residues. CDR1 and CDR2 from the germline V gene are MDHEN and SYDVKM. The V gene lost 4 bases and the J gene lost 1 base, with 7 bases spanning the gap. The CDR3 is CASSSGGNTEAFF. The CDR3 DNA follows: TGTGCCAGCAGTTCCGGGGGGAACACTGAAGCTTTCTTT. The whole variable domain, remainder taken from reference TRBV28 and TRBJ1-1, is DVKVTQSSRYLVKRTGEKVFLECVQDMDHENMFWYRQDPGLGLRLIYFSYDVKMKEKGDIPEGYSVSREKKERFSLILESASTNQTSMYLCASSSGGNTEAFFGQGTRLTVV.

In this sample, this clone turned up a few times. This chain connects TRBV7-2 to TRBJ2-7; 12 nucleotides line up with TRBD1. Germline lookup yields CDR1 SGHTA and CDR2 FQGNSA. V lost 5 bases and J lost 6; bases outside the gene matches: 8. This CDR3 region has 15 residues. Written as DNA, the CDR3 is TGTGCCAGCAGCCTTCGGGACAGGGGGCGCTCCGAGCAGTACTTC. Its translation: CASSLRDRGRSEQYF.

The chain uses TRBV6-2 or TRBV6-3 and TRBJ1-5; no reliable D call. CDR3 length: 15 residues. CDR1 and CDR2 from the germline V gene are MNHEY and SVGEGT. The V and J ends lost 5 bases and 2 bases respectively, with 13 bases between them. The CDR3 nucleotides are TGTGCCAGCAGTCCCCCGGGTACGCGCAATCAGCCCCAGCATTTT. This sequence encodes CASSPPGTRNQPQHF.

This CDR3 reads CASRRTGRITEAFF. The CDR3 nucleotides read TGTGCCAGCAGGAGGACAGGGAGAATCACTGAAGCTTTCTTT. This rearrangement joins TRBV2 to TRBJ1-1; 8 bases line up with TRBD1. Looked up from germline, CDR1 is SNHLY and CDR2 is FYNNEI. The junction had 7 bases not matched to a gene; V was cut back by 6 bases and J by 4 bases. The CDR3 is 14 residues long.

The chain recombines TRBV4-3 with TRBJ1-4; D unresolved. The CDR3 spans 16 residues. The germline V gene has CDR1 LGHNA and CDR2 YSLEER. Trimming left V 4 bases short and J 0 bases short, with 12 bases between. The CDR3: CASSPHSTATNEKLFF. The CDR3 bases are TGCGCCAGCAGCCCCCACTCCACAGCAACTAATGAAAAACTGTTTTTT.

This chain uses TRBV5-4 with TRBJ2-1, with 12 bases identical to TRBD2. Germline V gene lookup returns CDR1 SGHNT and CDR2 YYREEE (reference sequence). The CDR3 length is 12 residues. The ends lost 4 bases at V and 12 bases at J; junction bases unmatched: 2. In nucleotides, the CDR3 is TGTGCCAGCAGCCTGACTAGCGGGAGGCAGTTCTTC. It encodes CASSLTSGRQFF.

The chain recombines TRBV9 with TRBJ2-7, with 7 bases fitting TRBD1. The junction had 9 bases not matched to a gene; V was cut back by 0 bases and J by 0 bases. Per the germline V gene, CDR1 is SGDLS and CDR2 is YYNGEE. The CDR3 runs to 17 residues. CDR3 nucleotide sequence: TGTGCCAGCAGCGTAGGAGAGGGGACAGCTGCCTCCTACGAGCAGTACTTC. Its protein is CASSVGEGTAASYEQYF.

The chain couples TRBV14 to TRBJ2-5, with 14 bases aligning to TRBD2. With V trimmed by 6 bases and J by 5 bases, 5 bases remained unmatched. Per the germline V gene, CDR1 is SGHDN and CDR2 is FVKESK. The CDR3 consists of 15 residues. The DNA for the CDR3 is TGTGCCAGCAGTCGACTAGCGGGGGGGCAGGAGACCCAGTACTTC. Encoded protein: CASSRLAGGQETQYF.

This sequence joins TRBV27 and TRBJ2-2; D is unclear. Trimming removed 7 bases from V and 6 bases from J, with 6 bases in between. Germline V gives CDR1 MNHEY, CDR2 SMNVEV (reference sequence). This CDR3 spans 11 amino acids. CDR3 residues: CASIGSGELFF. The CDR3 DNA reads TGTGCCAGCATCGGGTCCGGGGAGCTGTTTTTT.

The rearrangement links TRBV6-5 to TRBJ2-7; 7 nucleotides line up with TRBD2. Germline V gene data show CDR1 as MNHEY and CDR2 as SVGAGI. The CDR3 is 12 amino acids. The trim removed 6 bases at V and 6 bases at J, leaving 5 bases unmatched. The CDR3 region has the DNA TGTGCCAGCAGACTAGCGCCGGGCGAGCAGTACTTC. Its translation is CASRLAPGEQYF.

The rearrangement joins TRBV6-5 to TRBJ1-2, with D possibly TRBD1 on 6 matching bases. Germline V lookup: CDR1 MNHEY, CDR2 SVGAGI. The CDR3 loop spans 12 amino acids. Trimming removed 6 bases from V and 5 bases from J, with 10 bases in between. The CDR3 coding sequence is TGTGCCAGCAGGGACAGCCCGTATGGCTACACCTTC. It yields the protein CASRDSPYGYTF.

The chain links TRBV10-2 to TRBJ2-1; a possible D gene is TRBD1 (5 bases). In germline, CDR1 is WSHSY, CDR2 SAAADI. The germline V and J ends were trimmed by 6 bases and 0 bases, with 9 bases remaining between them. The length of the CDR3 is 14 residues. This chain's CDR3 is CASRTASSYNEQFF. In DNA, the CDR3 is TGCGCCAGCAGGACAGCGAGCTCCTACAATGAGCAGTTCTTC.

This clone was seen a single time. The chain links TRBV29-1 to TRBJ2-3; 8 positions match TRBD2. J gave up 3 bases and V 5 bases, and 7 bases lay outside the gene matches. This CDR3 has 14 residues. Germline CDR1 reads SQVTM; CDR2 reads ANQGSEA. CDR3 amino acids: CSVRGGTRTDTQYF. DNA for the CDR3: TGCAGCGTTCGCGGTGGGACTAGGACAGATACGCAGTATTTT.

This chain joins TRBV7-3 and TRBJ1-2, with TRBD1 matching 10 bases. The CDR3 length is 15 residues. Germline assignment: CDR1 SGHTA and CDR2 FQGTGA. V was clipped by 5 bases and J by 4 bases; unmatched bases: 7. The CDR3 coding sequence is TGTGCCAGCAGCATGACAGGGGGCCAAGGCTATGGCTACACCTTC. Translation: CASSMTGGQGYGYTF.